This T cell receptor beta chain was identified in a study of blood T cell repertoires in COVID-19 (dated by TCRdb to between 2020 and 2021). General notes on the study: Samples from collaborators originated in the United States, Italy and Spain and spanned both the acute and convalescent phases of COVID-19. The samples were drawn from the first 160 participants of the ongoing ImmuneRACE study and from more than 1,000 subjects provided by 6 global collaborators. The repertoires were released in a freely available public database meant as a resource for research on the immune response to SARS-CoV-2. Where HLA class I and class II types were available, the types were taken from metadata supplied by the sample provider, not from assay-based typing. The sample metadata nearly always contained a de-identified subject ID, COVID-19 status, age in years and sex. The prospective study material was composed of cDNA or gDNA derived from T cells, B-cell-depleted T cells, or PBMCs. Deeply sampled blood TCRbeta repertoires from subjects exposed to, actively infected with, or recovered from COVID-19 were included in the dataset.

Beyond this particular receptor, the publication reports: How much clinical and demographic metadata was included differed by source and by participant, and the metadata was provided uncurated.

In the prospective study, participants were about 18 to 95 years old, resided in about 25 geographic areas of the United States, and were enrolled through a virtual design. Cohort assignment in the prospective study relied on participant-reported clinical history from a screening survey and a study questionnaire. In the prospective study, mobile phlebotomists collected whole blood, serum and a nasopharyngeal or oropharyngeal swab from each participant. Over an approximately 2-month period, participants in the prospective study had the option of providing additional blood draws and questionnaires. Prospective study blood samples were shipped either frozen or at room temperature before DNA extraction. This clone was seen once. The target of this receptor is not known. No clone much larger than this one lies a single base away; base qualities are absent. The immunoSEQ Assay, a bias-controlled multiplex PCR, was used to amplify TCRbeta CDR3 regions from genomic DNA. Regarding the original processing steps: Nucleated cell counts per sample were estimated from amplification of reference gene primers within the assay. To quantify the absolute abundance of each unique TCRbeta CDR3 rearrangement, sequence reads were collapsed and filtered. For each sample, productive Simpson clonality was calculated as the square root of Simpson's diversity index across productive rearrangements. The immuneACCESS repertoire file appears here via TCRdb, limited to in-frame rearrangements. These files lack a portion of the clones; in checked studies, under half of the deficit traces to unresolved V genes, and the cause of the others is not known. V and J calls and clone size are as listed in that table; D and trimming were resolved from the DNA. The sample contains about 280,000 clones, roughly 89% of them found a single time. The ten largest clones capture 1.5% to 2% of the sample.

This receptor was identified in a woman aged 18 to 35 with acute COVID-19. The sequencing input was PBMCs or T cells enriched from blood (not recorded which).

The bases read TGTGCCAGCAGCTTAGGGACTAGCGACTACGAGCAGTACTTC. It encodes CASSLGTSDYEQYF. The rearranged chain carries TRBV7-8 and TRBJ2-7, with 9 bases in between that match TRBD2. The CDR3 starts with the cysteine, ends with the phenylalanine, and has 14 residues. Only the CDR3 region is kept as DNA, spanning 42 bases read in frame from base 1. Germline trimming: 1 base from V, 3 bases from J; junction bases outside gene matches: 1. CDR1 and CDR2 were assigned from the germline V gene as SGHVS and FQNEAQ.